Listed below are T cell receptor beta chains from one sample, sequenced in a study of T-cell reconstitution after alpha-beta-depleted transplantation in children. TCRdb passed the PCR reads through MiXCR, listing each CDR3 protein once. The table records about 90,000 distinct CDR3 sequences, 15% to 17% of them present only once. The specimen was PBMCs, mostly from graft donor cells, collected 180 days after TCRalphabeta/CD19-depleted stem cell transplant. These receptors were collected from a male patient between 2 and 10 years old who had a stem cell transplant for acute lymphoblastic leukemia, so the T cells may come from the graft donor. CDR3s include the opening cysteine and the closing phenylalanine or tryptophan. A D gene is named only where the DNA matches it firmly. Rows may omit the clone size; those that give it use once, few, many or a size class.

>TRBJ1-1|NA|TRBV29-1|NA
TGCAGCGCCCTGGGACCTTGGGCGAACACTGAAGCTTTCTTT
CSALGPWANTEAFF
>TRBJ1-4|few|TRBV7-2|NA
TGTGCCAGCAGTTCCCAGGGAATTAATGAAAAACTGTTTTTT
CASSSQGINEKLFF
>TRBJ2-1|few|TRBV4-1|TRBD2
TGCGCCAGCAGCCAGGCGTCGCGGGGGAGATACAATGAGCAGTTCTTC
CASSQASRGRYNEQFF
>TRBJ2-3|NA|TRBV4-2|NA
TGTGCCAGCAGCCCGCGGGGCGGGGATACGCAGTATTTT
CASSPRGGDTQYF
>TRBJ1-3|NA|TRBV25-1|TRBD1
TGTGCCAGCACGACCACAGGGGGCTCTGGAAACACCATATATTTT
CASTTTGGSGNTIYF
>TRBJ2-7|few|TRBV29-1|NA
TGCAGCGTTGAAGATATCAATGAAGCCTACGAGCAGTACTTC
CSVEDINEAYEQYF
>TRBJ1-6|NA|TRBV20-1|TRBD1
TGCAGTGCTAGACAGGACAGGGGATCCTATAATTCACCCCTCCACTTT
CSARQDRGSYNSPLHF
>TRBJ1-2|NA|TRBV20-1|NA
TGCAGTGCTAGAGAGGGCCGGCGCCAAGCTAACTATGGCTACACCTTC
CSAREGRRQANYGYTF
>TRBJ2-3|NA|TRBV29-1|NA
TGCATCGTTGGTCGGGACCCCGCACGCACAGATACGCAGTATTTT
CIVGRDPARTDTQYF
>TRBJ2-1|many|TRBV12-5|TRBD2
TGTGCTAGTGGTCTGGGGACTAGCGGGGGGGCATTCTACAATGAGCAGTTCTTC
CASGLGTSGGAFYNEQFF
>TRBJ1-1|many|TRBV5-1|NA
TGCGCCAGCAGCTTGACGGCGGGACCGGTGAACACTGAAGCTTTCTTT
CASSLTAGPVNTEAFF
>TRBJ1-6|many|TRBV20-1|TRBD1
TGCAGTGCCCGGGATTTAGGACAGGGTCGGTCACCCCTCCACTTT
CSARDLGQGRSPLHF
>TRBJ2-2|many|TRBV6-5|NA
TGTGCCAGCAGTTCGACTGGGGCCGCCGGGGAGCTGTTTTTT
CASSSTGAAGELFF
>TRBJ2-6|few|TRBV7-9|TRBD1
TGTGCCAGCAGCATTTGGGGACAGGGGACTGGGGCCAACGTCCTGACTTTC
CASSIWGQGTGANVLTF
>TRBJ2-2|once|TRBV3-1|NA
TGTGCCAGCAGTTTACTTGGTAAATTTTCAGACACCGGGGTGCTGTTTTTT
CASSLLGKFSDTGVLFF
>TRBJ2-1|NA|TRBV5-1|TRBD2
TGCGCCAGCAGCTTGGCGGTCGGGGGGGTGAAGAATGAGCAGTTCTTC
CASSLAVGGVKNEQFF
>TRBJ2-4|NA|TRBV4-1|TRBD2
TGCGCCAGCAGCCCAATAGGAAAAGCGGGGAAAGCCAAAAACATTCAGTACTTC
CASSPIGKAGKAKNIQYF
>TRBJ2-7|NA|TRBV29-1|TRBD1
TGCAGCGTTGAGGCCTCCGGGACAGGGGATTCCTACGAGCAGTACTTC
CSVEASGTGDSYEQYF
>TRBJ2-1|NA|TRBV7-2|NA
TGTGCCAGCAGCTTAGGGGTTTGGGTAAATTTGAACAATGAGCAGTTCTTC
CASSLGVWVNLNNEQFF
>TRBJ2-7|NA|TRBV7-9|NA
TGTGCCAGCAGCTCAGGCCTCGAGCAGTACTTC
CASSSGLEQYF
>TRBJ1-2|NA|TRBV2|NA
TGTGCCAGCAGTGCAGGGGTTGGCTACACCTTC
CASSAGVGYTF
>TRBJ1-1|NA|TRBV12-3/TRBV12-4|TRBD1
TGTGCCAGCACCGCGACAGGGGGACTTAACACTGAAGCTTTCTTT
CASTATGGLNTEAFF
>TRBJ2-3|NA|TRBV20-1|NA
TGCAGTGCTAGAGATCCGGGGGGCGAAGATACGCAGTATTTT
CSARDPGGEDTQYF
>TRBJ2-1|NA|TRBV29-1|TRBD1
TGCAGCGTTGATAGACAGGGGGGGTGCAATGAGCAGTTCTTC
CSVDRQGGCNEQFF
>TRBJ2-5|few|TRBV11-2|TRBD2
TGTGCCAGCAGCAAAGGACTAGCGGGCCAAGAGACCCAGTACTTC
CASSKGLAGQETQYF
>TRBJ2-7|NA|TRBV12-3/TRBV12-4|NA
TGTGCCAGCAGTTTAACAGGGATCTCCTACGAGCAGTACTTC
CASSLTGISYEQYF
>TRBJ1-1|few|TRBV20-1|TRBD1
TGCAGTGCTACGAGAGACAGGGCGGGGACTGAAGCTTTCTTT
CSATRDRAGTEAFF
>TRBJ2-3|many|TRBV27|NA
TGTGCCAGCAGTTTTATGCGGAGCACAGATACGCAGTATTTT
CASSFMRSTDTQYF
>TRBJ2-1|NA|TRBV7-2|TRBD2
TGTGCCAGCAGCTTTGGACTAGAATGGTACAATGAGCAGTTCTTC
CASSFGLEWYNEQFF
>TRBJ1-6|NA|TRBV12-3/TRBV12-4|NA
TGTGCCAGCAGTTTAGTCTTAGGGGCCAAGGGACCCCTCCACTTT
CASSLVLGAKGPLHF
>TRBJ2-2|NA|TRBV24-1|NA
TGTGCCACCAGTGATTGGGGGCGCGGGGAGCTGTTTTTT
CATSDWGRGELFF
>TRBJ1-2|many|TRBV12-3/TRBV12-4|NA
TGTGCCAGCAGTCTGACAGGACAATATGGCTACACCTTC
CASSLTGQYGYTF
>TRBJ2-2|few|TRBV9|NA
TGTGCCAGCAGCGTCGAAGGACACCCCACCGGGGAGCTGTTTTTT
CASSVEGHPTGELFF
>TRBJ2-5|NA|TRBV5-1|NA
TGCGCCAGCACGGTCTCGGGCTCAGAGACCCAGTACTTC
CASTVSGSETQYF
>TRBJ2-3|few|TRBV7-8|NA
TGTGCCAGCAGCTACGACGGGTACGGCACAGATACGCAGTATTTT
CASSYDGYGTDTQYF
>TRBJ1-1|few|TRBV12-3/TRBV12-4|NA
TGTGCCAGCAGTTTAAGGCATTACACTGAAGCTTTCTTT
CASSLRHYTEAFF
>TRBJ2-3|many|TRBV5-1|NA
TGCGCCAGCAGCTTGGGGACTTGGGTCGATACGCAGTATTTT
CASSLGTWVDTQYF
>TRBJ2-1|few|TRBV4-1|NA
TGCGCCAGCAGCCAAGATCGAGTGTTCTTC
CASSQDRVFF
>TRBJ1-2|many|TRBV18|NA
TGTGCCAGCTCACCACCGACAAGTGGCTATGGCTACACCTTC
CASSPPTSGYGYTF
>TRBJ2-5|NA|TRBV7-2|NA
TGTGCCAGCAGCTTGCAGGCCTCGGGACAAGAGACCCAGTACTTC
CASSLQASGQETQYF
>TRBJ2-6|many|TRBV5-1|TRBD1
TGCGCCAGCAGCTACCAGGGGGCGATCTCTGGGGCCAACGTCCTGACTTTC
CASSYQGAISGANVLTF
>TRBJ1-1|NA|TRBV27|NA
TGTGCCAGCAGTCCTCTAGGGTCTGAAGCTTTCTTT
CASSPLGSEAFF
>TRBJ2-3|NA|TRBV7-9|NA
TGTGCCAGCAGCTTAGTTGCCCGGTGGGATACGCAGTATTTT
CASSLVARWDTQYF
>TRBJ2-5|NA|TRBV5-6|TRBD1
TGTGCCAGCAGCTTGGGGACAGGGAGAGAGACCCAGTACTTC
CASSLGTGRETQYF
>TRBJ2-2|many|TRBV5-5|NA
TGTGCCAGCAGCTACTGGGGGGTGACCACCGGGGAGCTGTTTTTT
CASSYWGVTTGELFF
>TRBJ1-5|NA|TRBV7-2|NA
TGTGCCAGCAGCTTAGTTGGCGGGGCCCTCAATCAGCCCCAGCATTTT
CASSLVGGALNQPQHF
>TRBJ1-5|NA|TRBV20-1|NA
TGCAGTGCTGCCTGGGGGGATAACTTTCAGCCCCAGCATTTT
CSAAWGDNFQPQHF
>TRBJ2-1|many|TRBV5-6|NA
TGTGCCAGCAGCTTGCCCCTTTCTACCTACAATGAGCAGTTCTTC
CASSLPLSTYNEQFF
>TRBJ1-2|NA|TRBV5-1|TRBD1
TGCGCCAGCAGCTTCTCGGGGACAGGCAATGGCTACACCTTC
CASSFSGTGNGYTF
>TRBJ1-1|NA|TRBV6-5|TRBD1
TGTGCCAGCAGTTACTCGTCACAGGGGTGGAGGAACACTGAAGCTTTCTTT
CASSYSSQGWRNTEAFF
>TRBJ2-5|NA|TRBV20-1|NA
TGCAGTGCTAGAATACCAGGGTCATTGCAAGAGACCCAGTACTTC
CSARIPGSLQETQYF
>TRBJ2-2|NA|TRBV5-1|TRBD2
TGCGCCAGCAGCTTGGCCGCGGGGGGAACCGGGGAGCTGTTTTTT
CASSLAAGGTGELFF
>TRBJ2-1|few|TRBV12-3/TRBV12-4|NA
TGTGCCAGCAGTCTAAGATTCAGGGGCACGGAGGCCCAGCAGTTCTTC
CASSLRFRGTEAQQFF
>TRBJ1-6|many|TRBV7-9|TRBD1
TGTGCCAGCAGCTTGGACAGGGGAAGTTCACCCCTCCACTTT
CASSLDRGSSPLHF
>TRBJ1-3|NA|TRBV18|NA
TGTGCCAGCTCCCCCACCCGACAGTCTGGAAACACCATATATTTT
CASSPTRQSGNTIYF
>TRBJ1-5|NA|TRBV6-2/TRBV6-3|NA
TGTGCCAGCAGTTTAGGGTCTTATCAAAAGCCCCAGCATTTT
CASSLGSYQKPQHF
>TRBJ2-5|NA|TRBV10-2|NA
TGCGCCAGCAGTGAGTCGGGGGAGACCCAGTACTTC
CASSESGETQYF
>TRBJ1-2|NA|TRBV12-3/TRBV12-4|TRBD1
TGTGCCAGCAGGAGACAGGGGCCGGGTGGCTACACCTTC
CASRRQGPGGYTF
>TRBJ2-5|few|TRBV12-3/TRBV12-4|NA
TGTGCCAGCAGGGGGACCGGGCGGGAGACCCAGTACTTC
CASRGTGRETQYF